These T cell receptor beta chains were read from a single sample in a study of T cell clonotyping in hematopoietic cell transplantation. Produced via immunoSEQ multiplex PCR; TCRdb's table is partial and in-frame only. Of around 11,000 clones in the sample, 89% were seen once. This specimen consisted of PBMCs, obtained 180 days after allogeneic stem cell transplant. The receptors shown here come from a male patient between 60 and 69 years old who had an allogeneic stem cell transplant from an unrelated donor, so the T cells may come from the graft donor. Some clones in this sample may be carry-over from other donors' samples. Both conserved end residues are trimmed from each CDR3.

CDR3aa: ASTADTSSYNEQF
v_gene: TRBV6-6
len: 13
j_gene: TRBJ2-1

CDR3aa: ASSLATGGEQY
v_gene: TRBV7-2
len: 11
j_gene: TRBJ2-7

CDR3aa: SVVIDPSFRDTQY
v_gene: TRBV29-1
len: 13
j_gene: TRBJ2-3

CDR3aa: ASSDWRRNTEAF
v_gene: TRBV6-5
len: 12
j_gene: TRBJ1-1

CDR3aa: ASSTRDLYEQY
v_gene: TRBV5-6
len: 11
j_gene: TRBJ2-7

CDR3aa: ASSQDFGAGEKLF
v_gene: TRBV4-3
len: 13
j_gene: TRBJ1-4

CDR3aa: ASSLVGYRTDTQY
v_gene: TRBV5-6
len: 13
j_gene: TRBJ2-3

CDR3aa: ASSLTDSRPGQF
v_gene: TRBV7-3
len: 12
j_gene: TRBJ2-1

CDR3aa: ASSPGTSIIHA
v_gene: TRBV19
len: 11
j_gene: TRBJ1-2

CDR3aa: ASSVVSRNTEAF
v_gene: TRBV9
len: 12
j_gene: TRBJ1-1

CDR3aa: ASTSGGNQPQH
v_gene: TRBV7-9
len: 11
j_gene: TRBJ1-5

CDR3aa: ASSRDRASYNEQF
v_gene: TRBV11-1
len: 13
j_gene: TRBJ2-1

CDR3aa: ATSSEIGTGEEKLF
v_gene: TRBV15
len: 14
j_gene: TRBJ1-4

CDR3aa: ASSPGTGNTIY
v_gene: TRBV7-2
len: 11
j_gene: TRBJ1-3

CDR3aa: ASSLNRQPNYGYT
v_gene: TRBV5-6
len: 13
j_gene: TRBJ1-2

CDR3aa: ASSPFGVTDTQY
v_gene: TRBV7-2
len: 12
j_gene: TRBJ2-3

CDR3aa: ASSAKKDGTGGYYGYT
v_gene: TRBV9
len: 16
j_gene: TRBJ1-2

CDR3aa: ASSLNWRGGIYEQY
v_gene: TRBV7-2
len: 14
j_gene: TRBJ2-7

CDR3aa: ASSWAQRPPATDTQY
v_gene: TRBV7-2
len: 15
j_gene: TRBJ2-3

CDR3aa: ASSLYRGGDSPLH
v_gene: TRBV7-9
len: 13
j_gene: TRBJ1-6

CDR3aa: ASSIRGPNYGYT
v_gene: TRBV19
len: 12
j_gene: TRBJ1-2

CDR3aa: AISESSTRSEQY
v_gene: TRBV10-3
len: 12
j_gene: TRBJ2-7

CDR3aa: ASSPGTMNTEAF
v_gene: TRBV25-1
len: 12
j_gene: TRBJ1-1

CDR3aa: SVRAVVDGYT
v_gene: TRBV29-1
len: 10
j_gene: TRBJ1-2

CDR3aa: ASSPRGETATNEKLF
v_gene: TRBV7-9
len: 15
j_gene: TRBJ1-4

CDR3aa: ASSLNVWDEQY
v_gene: TRBV28
len: 11
j_gene: TRBJ2-7

CDR3aa: ASGLDPRGAPGELF
v_gene: TRBV12-5
len: 14
j_gene: TRBJ2-2

CDR3aa: ASSLAEGDEQY
v_gene: TRBV7-9
len: 11
j_gene: TRBJ2-7

CDR3aa: ASLQGGNQPQH
v_gene: TRBV6-6
len: 11
j_gene: TRBJ1-5

CDR3aa: ASSPGTLNTGELF
v_gene: TRBV27
len: 13
j_gene: TRBJ2-2

CDR3aa: ASGFPGGEQY
v_gene: TRBV12-5
len: 10
j_gene: TRBJ2-7

CDR3aa: ASSSTRGSHTEAF
v_gene: TRBV7-9
len: 13
j_gene: TRBJ1-1

CDR3aa: ASSNPGGSYNEQF
v_gene: TRBV19
len: 13
j_gene: TRBJ2-1

CDR3aa: SAVGGKQY
v_gene: TRBV29-1
len: 8
j_gene: TRBJ2-7

CDR3aa: ASSSWGGETNTGELF
v_gene: TRBV2
len: 15
j_gene: TRBJ2-2

CDR3aa: ASSLALGGGTKNIQY
v_gene: TRBV5-4
len: 15
j_gene: TRBJ2-4

CDR3aa: ASSLDLRTGQF
v_gene: TRBV11-2
len: 11
j_gene: TRBJ2-1

CDR3aa: ASNTGGGQETQY
v_gene: TRBV9
len: 12
j_gene: TRBJ2-5

CDR3aa: ASSQEWGRAYEQY
v_gene: TRBV9
len: 13
j_gene: TRBJ2-7